This T cell receptor (beta chain) was sequenced in a study of radiotherapy plus CTLA-4 blockade in lung cancer. Overall study findings and caveats: Tumor-origin TCR clones grew in blood after radiotherapy plus ipilimumab. Increased serum interferon-beta after radiation also reportedly predicted response strongly.

The study gave focal radiation plus ipilimumab CTLA-4 blockade to patients with chemo-refractory metastatic non-small-cell lung cancer. Sequencing used immunoSEQ multiplex PCR; TCRdb keeps in-frame clones, though not all of them. The data contain some 96,000 clones, around 88% of them singletons. The V segment lost 4 bases and the J segment 4 bases; nucleotides outside the gene matches: 8. There are 15 residues in the CDR3. Germline V lookup: CDR1 SGHRS, CDR2 YFSETQ. Notes on this clone: Its specificity is unknown. This specimen includes other DNA sequences encoding the same CDR3.

This specimen was peripheral blood, taken from a patient treated with radiotherapy plus ipilimumab. The receptor comes from a human donor with non-small cell lung cancer that progressed on radiotherapy plus ipilimumab. The chain recombines TRBV5-1 with TRBJ2-7; 10 nucleotides match TRBD2. The CDR3 DNA sequence: TGCGCCAGCAGCCTGGCCTCGGGACTAGCGTACGAGCAGTACTTC. This codes for CASSLASGLAYEQYF.